Following are 30 T cell receptor beta chains from one sample sequenced in a study of blood T cells in healthy people across ages. For the second PCR, which ran for roughly 7 to 11 cycles, a sample-barcoded 5' primer and a J-beta primer mix were used. Each CDR3 protein is one row after TCRdb ran MiXCR on the 5' RACE reads. The sample includes 1.2 million to 1.5 million distinct CDR3 sequences, 42% of them seen just once. Source material: blood. Every receptor here comes from a woman aged 18-29 years in good health.

The V and J genes are TRBV11-2 and TRBJ2-1, with D unclear. Germline CDR1 and CDR2: SGHAT and FQNNGV. CDR3 length: 12 amino acids. Trimming cost V 5 bases and J 3 bases, with 5 bases left between them. CDR3 residues: CASSHHYNEQFF. CDR3 bases: TGTGCCAGCAGCCACCACTACAATGAGCAGTTCTTC. Full variable domain (rest looked up from reference TRBV11-2 and TRBJ2-1): EAGVAQSPRYKIIEKRQSVAFWCNPISGHATLYWYQQILGQGPKLLIQFQNNGVVDDSQLPKDRFSAERLKGVDSTLKIQPAKLEDSAVYLCASSHHYNEQFFGPGTRLTVL.

The chain employs TRBV6-1 and TRBJ2-1; 7 bases fit TRBD2. CDR1 MNHNS and CDR2 SASEGT come from the germline V gene. CDR3 length: 15 amino acids. Trimming removed 5 bases from V and 7 bases from J; junction bases left unmatched: 11. The CDR3 loop is CASSRGLQGTNEQFF. For the CDR3, the DNA is TGTGCCAGCAGTAGGGGACTACAAGGAACGAATGAGCAGTTCTTC.

This chain uses TRBV5-1 with TRBJ2-3, with D unclear. V shed 2 bases and J shed 4 bases, with 17 bases lying between them. The germline CDR1 and CDR2 sequences are SGHRS and YFSETQ. This CDR3 contains 16 residues. This CDR3 reads CASSFGPRSRSDTQYF. The CDR3 DNA reads as TGCGCCAGCAGCTTCGGGCCGAGGTCGAGGTCAGATACGCAGTATTTT. The variable domain in full, completed from reference TRBV5-1 and TRBJ2-3, reads KAGVTQTPRYLIKTRGQQVTLSCSPISGHRSVSWYQQTPGQGLQFLFEYFSETQRNKGNFPGRFSGRQFSNSRSEMNVSTLELGDSALYLCASSFGPRSRSDTQYFGPGTRLTVL.

Notes on this clonotype: A read error may account for a junction end that differs from germline. This chain uses TRBV5-1 with TRBJ1-5; D call uncertain. There are 15 residues in the CDR3. Germline CDR1 SGHRS, CDR2 YFSETQ. CDR3 sequence reads: CVSSSTPGSNQPQHF. In nucleotides, the CDR3 is TGCGTCAGCAGTTCGACCCCAGGAAGCAATCAGCCCCAGCATTTT.

The rearrangement joins TRBV7-9 to TRBJ2-5, with D maybe TRBD1 (8 bases). Near its end, the DNA agrees better with TRBJ2-7, so the J call may be wrong. CDR1 and CDR2 (germline): SEHNR, FQNEAQ (reference sequence). CDR3 length: 15 residues. The CDR3 reads CASTQTSAGGHEQYF. The CDR3 nucleotides read TGTGCCAGCACCCAAACTAGCGCAGGGGGCCACGAGCAGTACTTC.

Many counts were recorded for this clonotype. The genes are TRBV12-3 or TRBV12-4 and TRBJ1-1; no definite D call. CDR3 length: 12 amino acids. V gave up 1 base and J gave up 3 bases, with 3 bases separating them. The CDR3 sequence is CASSLGYTEAFF. The CDR3 DNA follows: TGTGCCAGCAGTTTAGGGTACACTGAAGCTTTCTTT.

This clonotype was seen a single time. The chain joins TRBV30 to TRBJ1-2, with D uncertain. CDR1 is GTSNPN and CDR2 is SVGIG in the germline V gene (reference sequence). V was pared by 7 bases and J by 2 bases, with 5 bases between. The CDR3 loop spans 10 amino acids. This CDR3 reads CAYSNYGYTF. DNA of the CDR3: TGTGCCTATTCCAACTATGGCTACACCTTC.

This clonotype was counted a single time. This chain links TRBV5-6 with TRBJ1-1; D gene ambiguous. The length of the CDR3 is 15 residues. CDR1 and CDR2 from the germline V gene are SGHDT and YYEEEE. Deletions cut 3 bases from V and 1 base from J, with 13 bases between. The CDR3 region is CASSSFGIGNTEAFF. The CDR3 DNA reads TGTGCCAGCAGCTCCTTCGGGATAGGGAACACTGAAGCTTTCTTT. Supplemented by reference TRBV5-6 and TRBJ1-1, the full variable domain reads DAGVTQSPTHLIKTRGQQVTLRCSPKSGHDTVSWYQQALGQGPQFIFQYYEEEERQRGNFPDRFSGHQFPNYSSELNVNALLLGDSALYLCASSSFGIGNTEAFFGQGTRLTVV.

The V gene is TRBV5-1, the J gene TRBJ1-5, with D possibly TRBD1 on 6 matching bases. The germline gives CDR1 SGHRS, CDR2 YFSETQ. This CDR3 has 17 residues. Trimming stripped 7 bases from V and 4 bases from J, with 24 bases between. The CDR3 spells CASRPDPTGLGNQPQHF. Here the CDR3 DNA reads TGCGCCAGCCGACCAGACCCGACAGGACTCGGAAATCAGCCCCAGCATTTT.

V is TRBV6-9 and J is TRBJ2-6; maybe TRBD1 (6 bases). V was pared by 5 bases and J by 0 bases, with 17 bases between. CDR1 and CDR2 from the germline V gene are MNHGY and SVAAGI. The CDR3 consists of 18 residues. CDR3 sequence reads: CASSPGAGVSSGANVLTF. The CDR3 DNA is TGTGCCAGCAGTCCCGGGGCAGGGGTTTCCTCTGGGGCCAACGTCCTGACTTTC.

Only a few counts were recorded for this clonotype. The chain uses TRBV3-1 and TRBJ2-4; D is possibly TRBD1 or TRBD2 (5 bases each). V dropped 6 bases and J dropped 3 bases, with 12 bases sitting between them. From germline, CDR1 is LGHDT and CDR2 YNNKEL (reference sequence). The CDR3 has 14 residues. The CDR3: CASRGDPGKNIQYF. Written as DNA, the CDR3 is TGTGCCAGCAGAGGGGACCCCGGCAAAAACATTCAGTACTTC.

This clonotype occurred many times. The rearrangement joins TRBV7-9 to TRBJ2-3; D gene ambiguous. Germline V CDR1 and CDR2: SEHNR, FQNEAQ (reference sequence). The CDR3 totals 10 residues. V was shortened by 8 bases and J by 4 bases, with 4 bases between the two germline ends. The CDR3 DNA is TGTGCCAGCGCGGCAGATACGCAGTATTTT. Residues: CASAADTQYF.

The V gene is TRBV20-1, the J gene TRBJ2-3; 10 nucleotides match TRBD1. The CDR3 runs to 19 residues. Germline CDR1 is DFQATT and CDR2 is SNEGSKA (reference sequence). V lost 5 bases, J lost 2 bases, and 19 bases stayed unmatched. The CDR3 DNA follows: TGCAGTGCTGGACCCAATTATCTGGGGACAGGGGAGAACACAGATACGCAGTATTTT. Protein product: CSAGPNYLGTGENTDTQYF.

This sequence joins TRBV24-1 and TRBJ1-5; D is unclear. Germline V lookup: CDR1 KGHDR, CDR2 SFDVKD. The CDR3 contains 12 residues. V gave up 9 bases and J gave up 0 bases, with 5 bases separating them. This chain's CDR3 is CATGDSNQPQHF. CDR3 sequence (DNA): TGTGCCACCGGGGATAGCAATCAGCCCCAGCATTTT.

The rearrangement joins TRBV12-3 or TRBV12-4 to TRBJ1-1; weak D call: TRBD1 (6 bases). The CDR3 covers 17 residues. Trimming stripped 6 bases from V and 0 bases from J, with 20 bases between. The CDR3 protein is CASSPNRDYPLNTEAFF. The CDR3 coding sequence is TGTGCCAGCAGCCCTAACAGGGACTACCCGCTGAACACTGAAGCTTTCTTT.

The chain is built from TRBV5-1 and TRBJ1-5; D ambiguous. Trimming pared 4 bases from V and 5 bases from J, leaving 13 bases between. The CDR3 covers 14 residues. Germline V gives CDR1 SGHRS, CDR2 YFSETQ. The CDR3 DNA sequence: TGCGCCAGCAGCCCCGGAGGACTGGATCAGCCCCAGCATTTT. This gives the protein CASSPGGLDQPQHF.

CDR3: CASSILKRASYNEQFF. The CDR3 nucleotides read TGTGCCAGTAGTATACTCAAGCGGGCCTCCTACAATGAGCAGTTCTTC. This chain joins TRBV19 and TRBJ2-1; possible D gene TRBD2, 6 bases. The CDR3 length is 16 residues. Trimming shortened V by 2 bases and J by 0 bases, and 11 bases separated the two germline ends. CDR1 and CDR2 (germline): LNHDA, SQIVND (reference sequence).

The table lists this clonotype with a few counts. V and J are TRBV20-1 and TRBJ2-1; D remains ambiguous. Germline V gene lookup returns CDR1 DFQATT and CDR2 SNEGSKA (reference sequence). CDR3 length: 13 residues. V lost 1 base, J lost 4 bases, and 8 bases lay in between. DNA for the CDR3: TGCAGTGCTAGAGCGACTGGTTACAATGAGCAGTTCTTC. Translated: CSARATGYNEQFF.

This clonotype was detected only a few times. This rearrangement joins TRBV13 to TRBJ2-4; D call uncertain. V was cut by 4 bases and J by 0 bases, with 7 bases left in between. CDR1 and CDR2 from the germline V gene are PRHDT and FYEKMQ (reference sequence). This CDR3 has 14 residues. CDR3 DNA sequence: TGTGCCAGCAGCTCAACCCTAGCCAAAAACATTCAGTACTTC. It yields the protein CASSSTLAKNIQYF.

This clonotype turned up a few times. The V call is TRBV20-1, the J call TRBJ2-7; 7 bases agree with TRBD1. The V gene end was trimmed by 0 bases and the J gene end by 0 bases; junction bases not matched to a gene: 2. The CDR3 covers 14 residues. CDR1 is DFQATT and CDR2 is SNEGSKA in the germline V gene (reference sequence). The CDR3 coding sequence is TGCAGTGCTAGAGAAAGGGGGCGCTCCTACGAGCAGTACTTC. Residues: CSARERGRSYEQYF.

V gene TRBV20-1 combines with J gene TRBJ2-3, with D perhaps TRBD1 or TRBD2 (5 bases each). The V gene's germline CDR1 is DFQATT and CDR2 SNEGSKA (reference sequence). The germline V and J ends were trimmed by 5 bases and 4 bases, with 13 bases remaining between them. The CDR3 totals 13 residues. The CDR3 bases are TGCAGTGCTGAAAGGGACGGATCAGATACGCAGTATTTT. It is translated as CSAERDGSDTQYF.

The chain couples TRBV12-3 or TRBV12-4 to TRBJ2-7, with TRBD1 matching over 9 bases. The DNA matches TRBJ2-5 better at its end, which makes the J call doubtful. This CDR3 is built from 15 residues. In DNA, the CDR3 is TGTGCCAGCACTCTACAGGGGGCTGGGGGAGAGACCCAGTACTTC. Amino acid sequence: CASTLQGAGGETQYF.

This sequence joins TRBV2 and TRBJ2-4; 12 bases are shared with TRBD2. Germline loops: CDR1 SNHLY, CDR2 FYNNEI. Losses at the gene ends were 6 bases for V and 6 bases for J; bases not matched to a gene: 3. CDR3 length equals 14 residues. CDR3 nucleotides: TGTGCCAGCAGGGAACTAGCGGGGGGAAACATTCAGTACTTC. Its translation: CASRELAGGNIQYF.

This clonotype has just one count. The chain recombines TRBV20-1 with TRBJ2-7; D gene unclear. V lost 1 base to trimming and J lost 7 bases, with 23 bases between them. Germline values: CDR1 DFQATT, CDR2 SNEGSKA (reference sequence). CDR3 length: 16 amino acids. The CDR3 DNA sequence: TGCAGTGCTAGAGCCCCGGCCACCCAATTATACAATGAGCAGTACTTC. Its translation: CSARAPATQLYNEQYF.

This clonotype was counted ten times or more. This chain's CDR3 is CASSVQGNEQYF. The CDR3 region has the DNA TGTGCCAGCAGTGTACAGGGGAACGAGCAGTACTTC. The V gene is TRBV27, the J gene TRBJ2-7; 7 nucleotides line up with TRBD1. CDR3 length: 12 amino acids. Germline V gene data show CDR1 as MNHEY and CDR2 as SMNVEV (reference sequence). Trimming removed 5 bases from V and 5 bases from J; junction bases left unmatched: 3.

For the CDR3, the DNA is TGTGCCAGCACCGATAGCGCAACGAACACTGAAGCTTTCTTT. It is translated as CASTDSATNTEAFF. The chain employs TRBV7-3 and TRBJ1-1; D is unresolved. Germline V gene sequence: CDR1 SGHTA, CDR2 FQGTGA. V gave up 7 bases and J gave up 1 base, with 13 bases separating them. This CDR3 contains 14 residues.

With regard to this clonotype: A junction end diverges from the germline sequence, so it may reflect a read error. DNA of the CDR3: TGTGCCGGCAGTTACCGGGACGCTACTGAAGCTTTCTTT. Translation: CAGSYRDATEAFF. The chain is built from TRBV6-5 and TRBJ1-1, with a tentative D call TRBD1 (5 bases). The CDR3 is 13 residues long. CDR1 is MNHEY, CDR2 SVGAGI, per germline.

A few counts support this clonotype. The genes are TRBV7-3 and TRBJ1-1, with 9 bases identical to TRBD1. There are 15 residues in the CDR3. J lost 0 bases, V lost 4 bases, and 3 bases had no gene match. Germline V gives CDR1 SGHTA, CDR2 FQGTGA. The CDR3 loop reads CASSYGDRVNTEAFF. The CDR3 DNA follows: TGTGCCAGCAGCTACGGGGACAGGGTGAACACTGAAGCTTTCTTT.

The rearrangement links TRBV30 to TRBJ2-1; no clear D gene. The CDR3 spans 13 residues. The V gene lost 1 base and the J gene lost 4 bases, with 8 bases spanning the gap. The germline CDR1 and CDR2 sequences are GTSNPN and SVGIG (reference sequence). The CDR3: CAWSDTSYNEQFF. CDR3 DNA sequence: TGTGCCTGGAGTGATACCTCATACAATGAGCAGTTCTTC.

The V and J genes are TRBV27 and TRBJ2-7; D call uncertain. This CDR3 contains 13 residues. Deletions cut 3 bases from V and 3 bases from J, with 9 bases between. The V gene's germline CDR1 is MNHEY and CDR2 SMNVEV (reference sequence). CDR3 sequence (DNA): TGTGCCAGCAGTTTCGCGAGCAACTACGAGCAGTACTTC. Amino acid sequence: CASSFASNYEQYF.